A single sample is the source of the 16 T cell receptor beta chains below, sequenced in a study of identical twins. TCRdb reanalysed the 5' RACE reads using MiXCR and keeps one entry per CDR3 protein. The sample shows around 250,000 distinct CDR3 sequences, roughly 13% of them seen only once. This sample was also put to use in a study of yellow fever vaccine responses in identical twins.

The sample was memory (CD45RO+) T cells sorted from blood. These receptors all stem from a woman between 18 and 29 years old in good health.

The V call is TRBV4-3, the J call TRBJ2-5; D remains ambiguous. CDR1 and CDR2 (germline): LGHNA, YSLEER. This CDR3 has 15 amino acids. V was pared by 1 base and J by 5 bases, with 14 bases between. CDR3 nucleotides: TGCGCCAGCAGCCAAGTTATAGGTTCCAGGGAGACCCAGTACTTC. It translates to CASSQVIGSRETQYF.

This clonotype was found many times. The chain links TRBV7-2 to TRBJ2-5; TRBD2 matches 10 bases. The ends lost 5 bases at V and 4 bases at J; junction bases unmatched: 1. The germline V gene has CDR1 SGHTA and CDR2 FQGNSA. This CDR3 region has 13 residues. CDR3 protein: CASSPSGGETQYF. The CDR3, as DNA: TGTGCCAGCAGCCCTAGCGGGGGAGAGACCCAGTACTTC.

The CDR3 DNA reads TGTGCCATCAGTGAGTCAGGGGAGACCCAGTACTTC. Amino acids: CAISESGETQYF. The chain has TRBV10-3 and TRBJ2-5, with D unclear. Between the trimmed V and J ends, which lost 0 bases and 5 bases, there was a span of 4 bases. Germline V gene sequence: CDR1 ENHRY, CDR2 SYGVKD. This CDR3 has 12 residues.

This clonotype has a handful of counts. V gene TRBV20-1 combines with J gene TRBJ2-5; 10 bases agree with TRBD2. J lost 5 bases, V lost 6 bases, and 21 bases had no gene match. This CDR3 region has 18 residues. Looked up from germline, CDR1 is DFQATT and CDR2 is SNEGSKA (reference sequence). The CDR3 protein is CSATRGLAGVGLVETQYF. CDR3 bases: TGCAGTGCCACTAGGGGCCTAGCGGGAGTCGGTTTAGTGGAGACCCAGTACTTC.

There are many counts of this clonotype. The rearrangement links TRBV5-1 to TRBJ2-3, with 15 nucleotides matching TRBD2. V dropped 4 bases and J dropped 4; count of bases not matched to a gene: 13. The CDR3 consists of 19 residues. Germline V gene sequence: CDR1 SGHRS, CDR2 YFSETQ. CDR3 amino acids: CASSVTGTSGGPRADTQYF. Here the CDR3 DNA reads TGCGCCAGCAGCGTAACCGGGACTAGCGGGGGGCCGAGAGCAGATACGCAGTATTTT.

This clonotype has just a few counts. The gene calls are TRBV20-1 and TRBJ2-2; D is possibly TRBD2 (6 bases). CDR3 length equals 15 residues. CDR1 and CDR2 from the germline V gene are DFQATT and SNEGSKA (reference sequence). Trimming took off 4 bases at V and 4 bases at J, with 16 bases between the two ends. This chain's CDR3 is CSAKERGLPTGELFF. The CDR3 DNA is TGCAGTGCTAAAGAACGAGGACTACCCACCGGGGAGCTGTTTTTT.

The chain employs TRBV6-2 or TRBV6-3 and TRBJ2-1; TRBD2 might be the D (6 bases). Trimming cost V 0 bases and J 9 bases, with 12 bases left between them. The CDR3 spans 14 residues. From germline, CDR1 is MNHEY and CDR2 SVGEGT. This CDR3 is CASSYSKRGSEQFF. In DNA form, the CDR3 reads TGTGCCAGCAGTTACTCGAAACGGGGGAGTGAGCAGTTCTTC.

In this sample, this clonotype turned up many times. The V call is TRBV2, the J call TRBJ1-5, with D hard to call. Trimming left V 1 base short and J 0 bases short, with 7 bases between. The germline V gene has CDR1 SNHLY and CDR2 FYNNEI. This CDR3 has 15 amino acids. In DNA, the CDR3 is TGTGCCAGCAGTGAAGAGGCGGTTAGCAATCAGCCCCAGCATTTT. It codes for CASSEEAVSNQPQHF. The whole variable domain, remainder taken from reference TRBV2 and TRBJ1-5, is EPEVTQTPSHQVTQMGQEVILRCVPISNHLYFYWYRQILGQKVEFLVSFYNNEISEKSEIFDDQFSVERPDGSNFTLKIRSTKLEDSAMYFCASSEEAVSNQPQHFGDGTRLSIL.

The CDR3 region has the DNA TGTGCCAGCAGTACAGGACAGGGTTGGTACGAGCAGTACTTC. Translation gives CASSTGQGWYEQYF. J is TRBJ2-7 and V is TRBV27; 8 bases align to TRBD1. Trimming cost V 5 bases and J 4 bases; bases outside gene matches: 7. Germline CDR1 MNHEY, CDR2 SMNVEV (reference sequence). This CDR3 is built from 14 residues.

CDR3 loop: CAISESSGEPYEQYF. CDR3 coding DNA: TGTGCCATCAGTGAGTCCTCGGGGGAACCCTACGAGCAGTACTTC. The rearrangement uses TRBV10-3 and TRBJ2-7, with D perhaps matching TRBD2 (6 bases). The germline V gene encodes CDR1 ENHRY and CDR2 SYGVKD. The V and J ends lost 0 bases and 2 bases respectively, with 11 bases between them. This CDR3 has 15 residues.

The J gene is TRBJ1-6, the V gene TRBV7-9; no reliable D call. In germline, CDR1 is SEHNR, CDR2 FQNEAQ (reference sequence). The CDR3 has 13 residues. Deletions cut 7 bases from V and 6 bases from J, with 10 bases between. CDR3: CASTVAPNSPLHF. The CDR3 DNA follows: TGTGCCAGCACCGTAGCGCCTAATTCACCCCTCCACTTT.

This chain links TRBV20-1 with TRBJ2-7; 7 positions match TRBD2. With 5 bases clipped from V and 3 bases from J, the junction kept 7 bases outside the gene matches. CDR1 and CDR2 (germline): DFQATT, SNEGSKA (reference sequence). CDR3 length: 13 amino acids. Here the CDR3 DNA reads TGCAGTGCTCCGCTGGGACTAAACTACGAGCAGTACTTC. Residues: CSAPLGLNYEQYF.

This clonotype was seen more than once but under ten times. The J gene is TRBJ1-1, the V gene TRBV29-1, with D unresolved. CDR1 is SQVTM and CDR2 is ANQGSEA in the germline V gene. The ends were cut back, 1 base at V and 2 bases at J, with 8 bases in the middle. The CDR3 is 13 amino acids. For the CDR3, the DNA is TGCAGCGTTGAAGTAGGGATCAACACTGAAGCTTTCTTT. It is translated as CSVEVGINTEAFF.

This clonotype occurred many times. The genes are TRBV20-1 and TRBJ2-1; 7 bases agree with TRBD2. Germline V gene data show CDR1 as DFQATT and CDR2 as SNEGSKA (reference sequence). Unmatched junction bases numbered 12, after V lost 7 bases and J lost 9 bases. This CDR3 spans 13 amino acids. CDR3: CSVPGRWGGEQFF. The CDR3, as DNA: TGCAGTGTTCCGGGACGCTGGGGGGGTGAGCAGTTCTTC.

This clonotype occurred a few times. V gene TRBV5-1 combines with J gene TRBJ2-1; D not resolved. The CDR3 contains 15 residues. The V gene's germline CDR1 is SGHRS and CDR2 YFSETQ. Trimming stripped 1 base from V and 1 base from J, with 9 bases between. The CDR3 nucleotides read TGCGCCAGCAGCTTGCAGACGGCGTCCTACAATGAGCAGTTCTTC. Protein sequence: CASSLQTASYNEQFF.

The rearrangement joins TRBV7-9 to TRBJ2-1, with D possibly being TRBD2 (5 bases). V dropped 6 bases and J dropped 9 bases, with 15 bases sitting between them. The CDR3 totals 13 residues. Germline loops: CDR1 SEHNR, CDR2 FQNEAQ (reference sequence). The CDR3 sequence is CASRLAGYSEQFF. The CDR3 nucleotides are TGTGCCAGCAGGCTAGCCGGGTATTCTGAGCAGTTCTTC. The full variable domain, with the rest looked up from reference TRBV7-9 and TRBJ2-1, is DTGVSQNPRHKITKRGQNVTFRCDPISEHNRLYWYRQTLGQGPEFLTYFQNEAQLEKSRLLSDRFSAERPKGSFSTLEIQRTEQGDSAMYLCASRLAGYSEQFFGPGTRLTVL.